The 16 T cell receptor beta chains below were found in one sample sequenced in a study of cytomegalovirus exposure and HLA in healthy donors. A multiplex PCR was run with 60 Vbeta primers and 13 Jbeta primers. The data were produced by immunoSEQ multiplex PCR, yet TCRdb's version contains in-frame clones alone and is incomplete. The sample shows around 210,000 clones, more than 75% of them seen only once. Sequencing was performed on PBMCs. The origin of the receptors is a woman aged 40 to 55 in good health and CMV-seronegative.

Details on this clone: The junction and the germline gene differ at one end; a read error may be behind it. V is TRBV27 and J is TRBJ1-1; 11 nucleotides line up with TRBD1. This CDR3 region has 13 residues. The germline CDR1 and CDR2 sequences are MNHEY and SMNVEV (reference sequence). The CDR3, as DNA: TGTGCCAGCAGTCTAACGGGACAGGGGGGAGGGATCTTT. Translation: CASSLTGQGGGIF.

CDR3 protein: CASSFLTGANSYEQYF. As DNA, the CDR3 is TGTGCCAGCAGCTTCTTGACAGGGGCTAACTCCTACGAGCAGTACTTC. This chain uses TRBV7-8 with TRBJ2-7; 8 bases match TRBD1. The CDR3 extends over 16 amino acids. CDR1 is SGHVS and CDR2 is FQNEAQ in the germline V gene. The ends lost 3 bases at V and 0 bases at J; junction bases unmatched: 7.

The chain uses TRBV27 and TRBJ2-7, with D unresolved. This CDR3 spans 13 amino acids. The germline gives CDR1 MNHEY, CDR2 SMNVEV (reference sequence). V lost 3 bases and J lost 3, with 9 bases in between. In DNA, the CDR3 is TGTGCCAGCAGTTTTTCCGGGTACTACGAGCAGTACTTC. As protein: CASSFSGYYEQYF.

The chain recombines TRBV5-1 with TRBJ1-1; TRBD1 matches at 7 bases. The CDR3 spans 17 residues. CDR1 SGHRS and CDR2 YFSETQ come from the germline V gene. Trimming removed 4 bases from V and 4 bases from J; junction bases left unmatched: 16. The CDR3 region has the DNA TGCGCCAGCAGCCCCACCAGGGGGTTTTCTTTAAGCACTGAAGCTTTCTTT. This codes for CASSPTRGFSLSTEAFF.

The chain couples TRBV7-2 to TRBJ2-3; 8 nucleotides match TRBD1. CDR1 and CDR2 from the germline V gene are SGHTA and FQGNSA. CDR3 size: 15 residues. Trimming took 5 bases from V and 3 from J; bases not matched to a gene: 7. The DNA for the CDR3 is TGTGCCAGCAGCCCCGACAGGGGTCAGACAGATACGCAGTATTTT. This sequence encodes CASSPDRGQTDTQYF. The full variable domain, in which reference TRBV7-2 and TRBJ2-3 provide the parts outside the CDR3, is GAGVSQSPSNKVTEKGKDVELRCDPISGHTALYWYRQSLGQGLEFLIYFQGNSAPDKSGLPSDRFSAERTGGSVSTLTIQRTQQEDSAVYLCASSPDRGQTDTQYFGPGTRLTVL.

The rearrangement links TRBV29-1 to TRBJ2-3; 7 positions agree with TRBD2. The germline CDR1 and CDR2 sequences are SQVTM and ANQGSEA. The CDR3 contains 15 residues. V gave up 4 bases and J gave up 4 bases; unmatched junction bases: 11. CDR3 coding DNA: TGCAGCGTTGGGGGAGGGACCTCGGGGGCAGATACGCAGTATTTT. This encodes CSVGGGTSGADTQYF.

The genes are TRBV4-1 and TRBJ2-7, with 9 positions matching TRBD2. CDR1 and CDR2 (germline): MGHRA, YSYEKL. This CDR3 has 16 amino acids. J was trimmed by 3 bases and V by 2 bases; bases with no gene match: 8. The CDR3: CASSQLWREGLYEQYF. The CDR3 nucleotides read TGCGCCAGCAGCCAACTATGGCGGGAGGGCCTCTACGAGCAGTACTTC.

In this sample, this clone turned up a few times. In nucleotides, the CDR3 is TGCAGCGTTGGGGTGAGTGGGCAAGTGGGCGCTGAAGCTTTCTTT. This gives the protein CSVGVSGQVGAEAFF. The chain uses TRBV29-1 and TRBJ1-1; the D is unclear. Germline V CDR1 and CDR2: SQVTM, ANQGSEA. V lost 4 bases and J 6 bases, leaving 21 bases between the germline ends. The length of the CDR3 is 15 residues. Complete variable domain (other parts from reference TRBV29-1 and TRBJ1-1): SAVISQKPSRDICQRGTSLTIQCQVDSQVTMMFWYRQQPGQSLTLIATANQGSEATYESGFVIDKFPISRPNLTFSTLTVSNMSPEDSSIYLCSVGVSGQVGAEAFFGQGTRLTVV.

The CDR3, as DNA: TGTGCCAGTAGATCTGACCGGGACTCTCGCTACGAGCAGTACTTC. Protein product: CASRSDRDSRYEQYF. The rearrangement uses TRBV19 and TRBJ2-7; D perhaps matches TRBD2 (6 bases). CDR1 is LNHDA and CDR2 is SQIVND in the germline V gene (reference sequence). Trimming took 6 bases from V and 3 from J, leaving 18 bases between them. This CDR3 comprises 15 residues.

The gene calls are TRBV28 and TRBJ1-4, with TRBD1 matching 10 bases. Trimming removed 6 bases from V and 11 bases from J; junction bases left unmatched: 9. Germline assignment: CDR1 MDHEN and CDR2 SYDVKM. This CDR3 is 14 amino acids long. The CDR3 protein is CASRRTGGNRKLFF. The CDR3 nucleotides are TGTGCCAGCAGGAGGACAGGGGGTAATAGGAAACTGTTTTTT.

J is TRBJ2-7 and V is TRBV19; possibly TRBD2 for D (6 bases). The germline CDR1 and CDR2 sequences are LNHDA and SQIVND (reference sequence). V lost 10 bases and J 3 bases, leaving 13 bases between the germline ends. The CDR3 contains 12 residues. The CDR3 protein is CATGTGGYEQYF. In nucleotides, the CDR3 is TGTGCCACAGGGACTGGAGGCTACGAGCAGTACTTC.

This rearrangement joins TRBV30 to TRBJ1-1; D gene uncertain. The V end was cut by 3 bases, the J end by 4 bases, with 12 bases between. The CDR3 consists of 13 residues. Germline V CDR1 and CDR2: GTSNPN, SVGIG (reference sequence). CDR3 coding DNA: TGTGCCTGGAGGGGCCCGATCGGCACTGAAGCTTTCTTT. Residues: CAWRGPIGTEAFF.

As to this clone: This CDR3 is also generated by other DNA sequences in the sample. This sequence joins TRBV7-9 and TRBJ2-3, with TRBD2 identical over 13 bases. The CDR3 is 16 amino acids. The V gene's germline CDR1 is SEHNR and CDR2 FQNEAQ (reference sequence). V shed 5 bases, J shed 0 bases, and the junction held 2 bases outside the gene matches. CDR3 residues: CASSLLAGGSTDTQYF. In DNA form, the CDR3 reads TGTGCCAGCAGCCTACTAGCGGGAGGGAGCACAGATACGCAGTATTTT. The full variable domain, completed using reference TRBV7-9 and TRBJ2-3, is DTGVSQNPRHKITKRGQNVTFRCDPISEHNRLYWYRQTLGQGPEFLTYFQNEAQLEKSRLLSDRFSAERPKGSFSTLEIQRTEQGDSAMYLCASSLLAGGSTDTQYFGPGTRLTVL.

V and J are TRBV27 and TRBJ2-6; 9 nucleotides match TRBD1. V was pared by 7 bases and J by 4 bases, with 14 bases of the junction left unmatched. Per the germline V gene, CDR1 is MNHEY and CDR2 is SMNVEV (reference sequence). This CDR3 spans 18 amino acids. The CDR3 coding sequence is TGTGCCAGCAAAAAAGCCGGGACAGGGTTCACCGGGGCCAACGTCCTGACTTTC. It specifies CASKKAGTGFTGANVLTF.

V is TRBV19 and J is TRBJ1-5, with 7 bases matching TRBD1. Unmatched junction bases numbered 7, after V lost 6 bases and J lost 5 bases. CDR1 is LNHDA and CDR2 is SQIVND in the germline V gene (reference sequence). CDR3 length: 14 amino acids. The chain's CDR3 is CASSYDRAYQPQHF. CDR3 nucleotides: TGTGCCAGTAGCTACGACAGGGCCTATCAGCCCCAGCATTTT.

This chain uses TRBV2 with TRBJ1-4, with D possibly TRBD1 on 5 matching bases. The germline CDR1 and CDR2 sequences are SNHLY and FYNNEI. Between the trimmed V and J ends, which lost 6 bases and 8 bases, there was a span of 19 bases. The CDR3 runs 15 residues. CDR3 region: CASRPRWGGEEKLFF. The CDR3 DNA follows: TGTGCCAGCAGACCAAGATGGGGGGGTGAAGAAAAACTGTTTTTT.